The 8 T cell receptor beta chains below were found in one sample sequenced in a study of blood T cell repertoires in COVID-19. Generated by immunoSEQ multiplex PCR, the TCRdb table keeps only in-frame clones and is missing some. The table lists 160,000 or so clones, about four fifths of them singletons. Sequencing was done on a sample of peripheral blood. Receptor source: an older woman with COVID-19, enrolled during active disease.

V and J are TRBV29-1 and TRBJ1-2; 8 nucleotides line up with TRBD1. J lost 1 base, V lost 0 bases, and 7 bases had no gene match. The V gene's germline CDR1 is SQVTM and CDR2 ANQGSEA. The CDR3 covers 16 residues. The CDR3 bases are TGCAGCGTTGAAGACAGGGGGCGCGGGGATAACTATGGCTACACCTTC. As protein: CSVEDRGRGDNYGYTF.

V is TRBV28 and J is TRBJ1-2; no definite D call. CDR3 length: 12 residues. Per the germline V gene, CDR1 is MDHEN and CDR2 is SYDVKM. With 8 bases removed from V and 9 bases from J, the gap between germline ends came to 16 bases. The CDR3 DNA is TGTGCCAGCGAGGACTCTCTGGCCCGCTACACCTTC. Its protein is CASEDSLARYTF.

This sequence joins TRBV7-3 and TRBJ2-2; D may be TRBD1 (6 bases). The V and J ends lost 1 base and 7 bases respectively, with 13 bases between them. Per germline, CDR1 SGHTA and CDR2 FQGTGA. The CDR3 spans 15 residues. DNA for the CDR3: TGTGCCAGCAGCTTAATGCACAGGGAGAACGGGGAGCTGTTTTTT. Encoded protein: CASSLMHRENGELFF.

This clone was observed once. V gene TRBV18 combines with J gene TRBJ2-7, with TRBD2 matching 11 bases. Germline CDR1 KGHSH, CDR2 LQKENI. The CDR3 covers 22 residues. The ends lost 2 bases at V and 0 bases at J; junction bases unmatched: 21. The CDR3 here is CASSPRRTSGPGNKMSSYEQYF. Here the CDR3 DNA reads TGTGCCAGCTCACCAAGGCGGACTAGCGGGCCCGGTAACAAAATGAGCTCCTACGAGCAGTACTTC.

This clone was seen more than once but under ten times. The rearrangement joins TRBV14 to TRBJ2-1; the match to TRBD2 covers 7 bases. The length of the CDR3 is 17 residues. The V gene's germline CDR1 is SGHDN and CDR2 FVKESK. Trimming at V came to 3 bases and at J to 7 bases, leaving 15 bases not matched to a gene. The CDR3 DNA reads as TGTGCCAGCAGCCAGCGGGGAGGGAAGCGGGAATGGAATGAGCAGTTCTTC. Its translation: CASSQRGGKREWNEQFF.

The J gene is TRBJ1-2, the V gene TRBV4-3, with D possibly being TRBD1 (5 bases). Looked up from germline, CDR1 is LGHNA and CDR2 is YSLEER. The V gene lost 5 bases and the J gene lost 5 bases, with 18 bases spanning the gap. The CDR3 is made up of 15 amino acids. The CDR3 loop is CASSSRYKGNYGYTF. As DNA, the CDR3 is TGCGCCAGCAGCTCAAGATATAAGGGGAATTATGGCTACACCTTC.

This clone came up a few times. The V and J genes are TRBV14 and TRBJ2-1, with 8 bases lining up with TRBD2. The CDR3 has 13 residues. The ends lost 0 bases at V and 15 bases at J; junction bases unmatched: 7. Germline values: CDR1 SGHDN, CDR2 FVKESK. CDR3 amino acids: CASSQDQGTSRFF. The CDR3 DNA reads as TGTGCCAGCAGCCAAGATCAAGGGACTAGTCGGTTCTTC.

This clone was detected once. As DNA, the CDR3 is TGTGCCAGCAGTGAGTCAGGGGTCTACAATCAGCCCCAGCATTTT. Protein: CASSESGVYNQPQHF. The genes are TRBV2 and TRBJ1-5; D perhaps matches TRBD1 (6 bases). The CDR3 extends over 15 amino acids. Trimming shortened V by 3 bases and J by 3 bases, and 12 bases separated the two germline ends. CDR1 and CDR2 from the germline V gene are SNHLY and FYNNEI. The full variable domain, with the rest looked up from reference TRBV2 and TRBJ1-5, is EPEVTQTPSHQVTQMGQEVILRCVPISNHLYFYWYRQILGQKVEFLVSFYNNEISEKSEIFDDQFSVERPDGSNFTLKIRSTKLEDSAMYFCASSESGVYNQPQHFGDGTRLSIL.